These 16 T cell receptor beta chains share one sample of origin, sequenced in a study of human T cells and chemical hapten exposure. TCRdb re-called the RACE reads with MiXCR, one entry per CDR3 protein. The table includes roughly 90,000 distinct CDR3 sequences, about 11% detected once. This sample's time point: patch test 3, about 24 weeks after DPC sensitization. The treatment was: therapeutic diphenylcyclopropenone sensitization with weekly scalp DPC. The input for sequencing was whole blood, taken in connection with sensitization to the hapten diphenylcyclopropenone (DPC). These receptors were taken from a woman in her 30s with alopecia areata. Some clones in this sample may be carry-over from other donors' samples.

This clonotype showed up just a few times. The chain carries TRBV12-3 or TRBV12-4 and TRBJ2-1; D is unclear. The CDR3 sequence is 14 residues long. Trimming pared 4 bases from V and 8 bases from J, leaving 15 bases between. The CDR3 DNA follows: TGTGCCAGCAGTTCCCCCCTGGTTTTCTATGAGCAGTTCTTC. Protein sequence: CASSSPLVFYEQFF.

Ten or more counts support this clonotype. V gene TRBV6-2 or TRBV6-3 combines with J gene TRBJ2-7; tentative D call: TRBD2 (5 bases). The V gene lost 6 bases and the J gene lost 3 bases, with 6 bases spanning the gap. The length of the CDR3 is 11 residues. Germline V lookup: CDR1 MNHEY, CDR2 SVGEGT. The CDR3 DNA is TGTGCCAGCAGGGAGGACTACGAGCAGTACTTC. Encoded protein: CASREDYEQYF.

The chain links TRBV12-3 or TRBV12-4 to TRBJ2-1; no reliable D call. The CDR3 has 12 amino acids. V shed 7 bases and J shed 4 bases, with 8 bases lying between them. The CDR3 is CASNRRYNEQFF. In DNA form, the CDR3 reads TGTGCCAGCAACAGACGGTACAATGAGCAGTTCTTC.

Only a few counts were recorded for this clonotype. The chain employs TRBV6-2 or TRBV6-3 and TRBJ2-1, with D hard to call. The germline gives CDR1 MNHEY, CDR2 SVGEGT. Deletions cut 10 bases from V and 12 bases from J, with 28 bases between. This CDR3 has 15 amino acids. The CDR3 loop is CATEDWKKDSAVQFF. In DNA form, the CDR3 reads TGTGCCACCGAAGACTGGAAAAAAGACTCCGCAGTGCAGTTCTTC.

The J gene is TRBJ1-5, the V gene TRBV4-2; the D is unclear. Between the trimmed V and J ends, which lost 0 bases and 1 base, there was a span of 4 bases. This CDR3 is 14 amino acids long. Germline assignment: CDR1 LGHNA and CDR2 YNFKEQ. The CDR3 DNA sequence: TGTGCCAGCAGCCAAGATGTAAGCAATCAGCCCCAGCATTTT. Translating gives CASSQDVSNQPQHF.

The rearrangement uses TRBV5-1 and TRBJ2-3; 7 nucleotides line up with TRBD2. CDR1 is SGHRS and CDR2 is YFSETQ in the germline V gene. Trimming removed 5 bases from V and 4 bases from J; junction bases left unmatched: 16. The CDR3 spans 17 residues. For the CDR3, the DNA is TGCGCCAGCAGTCCTACACCGACTAGCACCTCCCCAGATACGCAGTATTTT. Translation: CASSPTPTSTSPDTQYF.

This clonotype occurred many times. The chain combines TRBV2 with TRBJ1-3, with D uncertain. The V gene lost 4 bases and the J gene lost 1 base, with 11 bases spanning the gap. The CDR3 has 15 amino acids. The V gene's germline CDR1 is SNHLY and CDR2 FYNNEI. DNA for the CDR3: TGTGCCAGCAGTGCAGTTTGGGCTTCTGGAAACACCATATATTTT. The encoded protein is CASSAVWASGNTIYF.

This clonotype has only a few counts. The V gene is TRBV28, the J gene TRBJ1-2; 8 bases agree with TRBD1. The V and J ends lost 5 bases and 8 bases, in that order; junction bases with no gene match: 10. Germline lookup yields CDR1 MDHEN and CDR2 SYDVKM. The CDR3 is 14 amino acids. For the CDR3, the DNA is TGTGCCAGCAGTCAGGCTCAGGGGGCCAGGGGCTACACCTTC. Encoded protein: CASSQAQGARGYTF.

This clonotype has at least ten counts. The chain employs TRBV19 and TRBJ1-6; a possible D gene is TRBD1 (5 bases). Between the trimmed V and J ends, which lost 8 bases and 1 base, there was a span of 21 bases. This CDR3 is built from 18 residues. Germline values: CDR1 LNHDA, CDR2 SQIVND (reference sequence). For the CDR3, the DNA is TGTGCCAGTGCCCCTCTCCTGACAGCGGGATCCTATAATTCACCCCTCCACTTT. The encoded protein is CASAPLLTAGSYNSPLHF.

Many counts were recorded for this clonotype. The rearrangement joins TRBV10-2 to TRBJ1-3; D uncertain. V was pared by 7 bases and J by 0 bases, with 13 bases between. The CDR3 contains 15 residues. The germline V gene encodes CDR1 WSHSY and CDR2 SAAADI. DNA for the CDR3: TGCGCCAGCATGCGACCAGTTCTCTCTGGAAACACCATATATTTT. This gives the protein CASMRPVLSGNTIYF.

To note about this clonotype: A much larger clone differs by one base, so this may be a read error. The CDR3 DNA reads TGTGCCGTTACAGTTTGGATGAACACTAAAGCTTTCTTT. Protein product: CAVTVWMNTKAFF. This sequence joins TRBV10-3 and TRBJ1-1; D remains unclear. CDR1 and CDR2 from the germline V gene are ENHRY and SYGVKD. CDR3 length: 13 residues.

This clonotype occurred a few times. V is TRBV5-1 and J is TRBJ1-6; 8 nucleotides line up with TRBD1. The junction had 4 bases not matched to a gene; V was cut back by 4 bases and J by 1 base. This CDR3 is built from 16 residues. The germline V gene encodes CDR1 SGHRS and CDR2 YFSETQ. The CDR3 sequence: CASSLTGASYNSPLHF. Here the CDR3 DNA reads TGCGCCAGCAGCCTGACAGGGGCATCCTATAATTCACCCCTCCACTTT.

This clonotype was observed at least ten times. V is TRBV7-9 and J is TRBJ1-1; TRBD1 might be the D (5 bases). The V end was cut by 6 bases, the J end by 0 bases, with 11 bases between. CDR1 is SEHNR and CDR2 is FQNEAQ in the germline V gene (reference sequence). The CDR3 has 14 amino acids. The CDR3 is CASSVGTMNTEAFF. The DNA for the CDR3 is TGTGCCAGCAGTGTCGGGACTATGAACACTGAAGCTTTCTTT.

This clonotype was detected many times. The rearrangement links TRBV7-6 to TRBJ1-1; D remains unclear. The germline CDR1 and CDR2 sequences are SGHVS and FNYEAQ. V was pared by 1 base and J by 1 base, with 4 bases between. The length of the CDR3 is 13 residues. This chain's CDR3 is CASSLVKNTEAFF. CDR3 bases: TGTGCCAGCAGCTTAGTGAAGAACACTGAAGCTTTCTTT.

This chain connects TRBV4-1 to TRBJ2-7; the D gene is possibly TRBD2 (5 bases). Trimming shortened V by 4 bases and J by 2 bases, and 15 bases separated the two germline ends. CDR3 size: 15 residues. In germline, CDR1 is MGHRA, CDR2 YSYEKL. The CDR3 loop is CASSPHLAGAYEQYV. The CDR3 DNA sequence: TGCGCCAGCAGCCCGCACCTAGCAGGAGCCTACGAGCAGTACGTC.

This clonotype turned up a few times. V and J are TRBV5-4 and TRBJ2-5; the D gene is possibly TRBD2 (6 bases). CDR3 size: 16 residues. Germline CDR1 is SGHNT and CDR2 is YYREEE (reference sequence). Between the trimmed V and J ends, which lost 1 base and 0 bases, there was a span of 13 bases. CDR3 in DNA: TGTGCCAGCAGCTTGTATGGAGGGGTAGACCAAGAGACCCAGTACTTC. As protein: CASSLYGGVDQETQYF.